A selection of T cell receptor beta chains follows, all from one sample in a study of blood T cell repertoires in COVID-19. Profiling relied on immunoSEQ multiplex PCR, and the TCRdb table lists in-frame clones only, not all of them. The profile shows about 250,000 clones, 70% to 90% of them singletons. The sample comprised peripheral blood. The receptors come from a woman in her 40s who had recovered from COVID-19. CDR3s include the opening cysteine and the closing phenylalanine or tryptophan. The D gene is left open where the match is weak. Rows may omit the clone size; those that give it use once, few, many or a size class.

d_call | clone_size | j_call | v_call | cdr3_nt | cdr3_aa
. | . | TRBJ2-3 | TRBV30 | TGTGCCTGGAGTACAGGGACCCCAAAGGGGGATACGCAGTATTTT | CAWSTGTPKGDTQYF
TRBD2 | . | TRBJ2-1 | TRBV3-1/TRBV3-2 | TGTGCCAGCAGCCAAGGACTAGCGGGGGGCCAAAATGAGCAGTTCTTC | CASSQGLAGGQNEQFF
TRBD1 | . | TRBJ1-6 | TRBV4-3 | TGCGCCAGCAGCCAAGAAACGACAGGGGGCTCACCCCTCCACTTT | CASSQETTGGSPLHF
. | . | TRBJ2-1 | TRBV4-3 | TGCGCCAGCAGCCTGGACTACTACAATGAGCAGTTCTTC | CASSLDYYNEQFF
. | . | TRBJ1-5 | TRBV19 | TGTGCCAGTAGTATAGATCGGAAGAAGGGACTCTTTAATCAGCCCCAGCATTTT | CASSIDRKKGLFNQPQHF
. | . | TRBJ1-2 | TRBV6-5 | TGTGCCAGCCAATGGGGCGACTATGGCTACACCTTC | CASQWGDYGYTF
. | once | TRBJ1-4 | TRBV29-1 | TGCAGGGCTGGGAAGGGAGGGGGGCTAAGGAATGAAAAACTGTTTTTT | CRAGKGGGLRNEKLFF
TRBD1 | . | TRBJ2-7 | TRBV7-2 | TGTGCCAGCAGCTTAGAGGGACAGGTTTACGACGAGCAGTACTTC | CASSLEGQVYDEQYF
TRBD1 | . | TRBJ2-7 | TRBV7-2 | TGTGCCAGCAGCCCCCGGACAGGGGGCTACGAGCAGTACTTC | CASSPRTGGYEQYF
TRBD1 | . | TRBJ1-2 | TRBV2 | TGTGCCAGCAGGCCGGGACAGGCCAACTATGGCTACACCTTC | CASRPGQANYGYTF
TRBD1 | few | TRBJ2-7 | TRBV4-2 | TGTGCCAGCAGCCAGGGGACAGGCTTGACGTACTTC | CASSQGTGLTYF
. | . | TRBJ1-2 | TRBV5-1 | TGCGCCAGCAGCTTGCCAGGGGATGGCTACACCTTC | CASSLPGDGYTF
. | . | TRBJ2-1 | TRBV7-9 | TGTGCCAGCAGTTTGGAAAGGGGCGGTGAGCAGTTCTTC | CASSLERGGEQFF
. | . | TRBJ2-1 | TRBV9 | TGTGCCAGCAGCGGTCAATTCTCCTACAATGAGCAGTTCTTC | CASSGQFSYNEQFF
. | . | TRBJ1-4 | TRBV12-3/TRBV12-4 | TGTGCCAGCAGTTTTCACTTGTCGAGACTGTTTTTT | CASSFHLSRLFF
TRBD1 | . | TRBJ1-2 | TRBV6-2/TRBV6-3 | TGTGCCAGCAGTCCCGGGACAGGGGGCAACTATGGCTACACCTTC | CASSPGTGGNYGYTF
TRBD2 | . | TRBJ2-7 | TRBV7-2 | TGTGCCAGCAGCTTAGGGGCTAGCGGGTCCTACGAGCAGTACTTC | CASSLGASGSYEQYF
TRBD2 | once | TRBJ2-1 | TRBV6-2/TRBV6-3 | TGTGCCAGCAGTTACTCGAAAGTAGCGGGGGGATACAATGAGCAGTTCTTC | CASSYSKVAGGYNEQFF
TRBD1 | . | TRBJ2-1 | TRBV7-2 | TGTGCCAGCAGCAGCAACAGGGGTGGAGAGCAGTTCTTC | CASSSNRGGEQFF
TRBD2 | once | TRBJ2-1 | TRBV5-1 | TGCGCCAGCAGCTCCGCTAGCGGGGGCCCCAATGAGCAGTTCTTC | CASSSASGGPNEQFF
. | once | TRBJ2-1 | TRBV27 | TGTGCCAGCAGGTTCGGGACTCAAAACCATAATGAGCAGTTCTTC | CASRFGTQNHNEQFF
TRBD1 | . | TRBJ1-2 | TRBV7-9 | TGTGCCAGCAGCCCCTGGCCAGGGGGCTATGGCTACACCTTC | CASSPWPGGYGYTF
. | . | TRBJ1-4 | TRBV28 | TGTGCCAGCAGTTTGGGGCAGAATGAAAAACTGTTTTTT | CASSLGQNEKLFF
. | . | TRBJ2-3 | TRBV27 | TGTGCCACCTCCGTCGGATCTAGAGATACGCAGTATTTT | CATSVGSRDTQYF
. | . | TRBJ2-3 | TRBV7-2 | TGTGCCAGCAGCTCGGACTTCCCGGGGAGAGATACGCAGTATTTT | CASSSDFPGRDTQYF
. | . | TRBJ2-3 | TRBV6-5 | TGTGCCAGCAGTTACGGGGGGACAGGCACAGATACGCAGTATTTT | CASSYGGTGTDTQYF
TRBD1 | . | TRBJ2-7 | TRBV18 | TGTGCCAGCTCACCGGAAAACAGGGGCCGCGGGTTGTACGAGCAGTACTTC | CASSPENRGRGLYEQYF
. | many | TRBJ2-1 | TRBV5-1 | TGCGCCAGCAGCGCCGGGGGTCACACCAATGAGCAGTTCTTC | CASSAGGHTNEQFF
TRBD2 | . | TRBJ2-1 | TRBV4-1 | TGCGCCAGCAGCCAAGAATCCAGCGGGGCCTCCCCTTGGGATGAGCAGTTCTTC | CASSQESSGASPWDEQFF
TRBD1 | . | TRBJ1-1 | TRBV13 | TGTGCCAGCAGCTTCCACCTAGGACAGGGTAGCACTGAAGCTTTCTTT | CASSFHLGQGSTEAFF
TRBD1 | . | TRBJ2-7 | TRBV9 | TGTGCCAGCAGCTACCGGGACAGTGGGAACGAGCAGTACTTC | CASSYRDSGNEQYF
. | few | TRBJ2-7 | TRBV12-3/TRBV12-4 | TGTGCCAGCAGTCGAAATGGGGGGGAGCAGTACTTC | CASSRNGGEQYF
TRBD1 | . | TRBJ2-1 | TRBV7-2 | TGTGCCAGCAGCCCGTGGACAGGGGATGTTGGGCACAAGCAGTTCTTC | CASSPWTGDVGHKQFF
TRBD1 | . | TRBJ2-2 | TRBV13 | TGTGCCAGCAGCTTAGTCCCTATACAGGGGGCTAGGAGCACCGGGGAGCTGTTTTTT | CASSLVPIQGARSTGELFF
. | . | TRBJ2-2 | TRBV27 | TGTGCCAGCAGTAGCACCTGGGCGGGCGGGGAGCTGTTTTTT | CASSSTWAGGELFF
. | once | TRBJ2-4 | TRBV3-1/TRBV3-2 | TGTGCCAGCAGCCAAGGGAACAGAAAAAACATTCAGTACTTC | CASSQGNRKNIQYF
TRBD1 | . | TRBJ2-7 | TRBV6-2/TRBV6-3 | TGTGCCAGCAGTCCCGACAGGGGCCCCTACGAGCAGTACTTC | CASSPDRGPYEQYF
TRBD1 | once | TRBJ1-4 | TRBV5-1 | TGCGCCAGCACCGTGACAGGGGGTAATGAAAAACTGTTTTTT | CASTVTGGNEKLFF
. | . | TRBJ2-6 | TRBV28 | TGTGCCAGCAGTAGCAGGGTATCTGGGGCCAACGTCCTGACTTTC | CASSSRVSGANVLTF
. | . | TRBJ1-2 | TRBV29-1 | TGCAGCGTGGCAGGACAGAGCTATGGCTACACCTTC | CSVAGQSYGYTF
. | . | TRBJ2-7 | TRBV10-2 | TGCGCCAGCAGGGGGAATAGTGCGGGGTCCGAGCAGTACTTC | CASRGNSAGSEQYF
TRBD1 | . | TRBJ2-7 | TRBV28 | TGTGCCAGCAGTAATCGACAGGGATCCTACGAGCAGTACTTC | CASSNRQGSYEQYF
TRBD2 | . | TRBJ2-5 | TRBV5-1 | TGCGCCAGCAGGCTAGCGGGGGGGAACCAAGAGACCCAGTACTTC | CASRLAGGNQETQYF
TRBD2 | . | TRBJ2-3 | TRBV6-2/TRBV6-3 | TGTGCCAGCAGTTACGGGGGGACTAGCGGGAGCCCTAGCACAGATACGCAGTATTTT | CASSYGGTSGSPSTDTQYF
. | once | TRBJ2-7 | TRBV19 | TGTGCCAGTAGTATAGCTGGCAGAGGCCTCTACGAGCAGTACTTC | CASSIAGRGLYEQYF
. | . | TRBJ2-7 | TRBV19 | TGTGCCAGCGCTCCACAGGGTCGCTACGAGCAGTACTTC | CASAPQGRYEQYF
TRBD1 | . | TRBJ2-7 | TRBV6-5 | TGTGCCAGCACCCCCGACAGGGGCTACGAGCAGTACTTC | CASTPDRGYEQYF
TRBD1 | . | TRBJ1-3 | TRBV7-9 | TGTGCCAGCAGCAAGACAGGGGTCCCCTCTGGAAACACCATATATTTT | CASSKTGVPSGNTIYF
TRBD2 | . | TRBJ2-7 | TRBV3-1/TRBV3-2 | TGTGCCAGCAGCGCGAGGGGCGGGAGAAGGAACGAGCAGTACTTC | CASSARGGRRNEQYF
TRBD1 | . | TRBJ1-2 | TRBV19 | TGTGCCAGTAGTATAGACTCGGCGACAGGGGCCCTCGACACCTTC | CASSIDSATGALDTF
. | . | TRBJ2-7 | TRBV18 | TGTGCCAGCTCACCGCAGGCCTCCCCCAACGAGCAGTACTTC | CASSPQASPNEQYF